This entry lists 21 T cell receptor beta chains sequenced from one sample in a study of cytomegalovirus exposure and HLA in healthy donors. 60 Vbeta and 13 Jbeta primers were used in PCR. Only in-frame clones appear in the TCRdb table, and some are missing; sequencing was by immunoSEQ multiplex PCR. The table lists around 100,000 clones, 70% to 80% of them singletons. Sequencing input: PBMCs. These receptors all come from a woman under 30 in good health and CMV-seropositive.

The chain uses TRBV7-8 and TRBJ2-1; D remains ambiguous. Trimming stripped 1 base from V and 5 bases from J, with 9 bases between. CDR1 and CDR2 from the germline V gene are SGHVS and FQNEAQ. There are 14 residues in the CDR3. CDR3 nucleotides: TGTGCCAGCAGCTTAGTTTGGCAGGACAATGAGCAGTTCTTC. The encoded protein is CASSLVWQDNEQFF.

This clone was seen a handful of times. CDR3 in DNA: TGCGCCAGCAGCTTGCGGGTAACCGGGGAGCTGTTTTTT. Amino acid sequence: CASSLRVTGELFF. The V call is TRBV5-1, the J call TRBJ2-2; D unclear. Germline V CDR1 and CDR2: SGHRS, YFSETQ. CDR3 size: 13 residues. With 1 base removed from V and 5 bases from J, the gap between germline ends came to 6 bases.

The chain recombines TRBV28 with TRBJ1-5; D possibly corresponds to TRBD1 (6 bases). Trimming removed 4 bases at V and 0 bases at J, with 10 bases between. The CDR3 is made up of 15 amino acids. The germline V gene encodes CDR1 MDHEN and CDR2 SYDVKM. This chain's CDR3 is CASSSDRDSNQPQHF. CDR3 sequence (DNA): TGTGCCAGCAGTTCGGACAGAGATAGCAATCAGCCCCAGCATTTT.

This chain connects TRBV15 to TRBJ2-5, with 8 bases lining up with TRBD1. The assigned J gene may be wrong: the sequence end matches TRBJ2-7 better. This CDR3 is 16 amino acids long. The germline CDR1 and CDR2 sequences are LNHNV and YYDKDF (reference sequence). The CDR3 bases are TGTGCCACCAGCAGAGGGATTGGACAGGGAGCCCACGAGCAGTACTTC. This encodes CATSRGIGQGAHEQYF.

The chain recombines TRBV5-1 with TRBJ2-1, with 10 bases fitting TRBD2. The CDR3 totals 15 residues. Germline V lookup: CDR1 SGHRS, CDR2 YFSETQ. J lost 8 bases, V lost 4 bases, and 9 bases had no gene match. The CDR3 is CASSTSGLAIYEQFF. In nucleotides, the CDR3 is TGCGCCAGCAGCACATCGGGACTAGCGATCTATGAGCAGTTCTTC. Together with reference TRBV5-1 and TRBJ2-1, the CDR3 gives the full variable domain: KAGVTQTPRYLIKTRGQQVTLSCSPISGHRSVSWYQQTPGQGLQFLFEYFSETQRNKGNFPGRFSGRQFSNSRSEMNVSTLELGDSALYLCASSTSGLAIYEQFFGPGTRLTVL.

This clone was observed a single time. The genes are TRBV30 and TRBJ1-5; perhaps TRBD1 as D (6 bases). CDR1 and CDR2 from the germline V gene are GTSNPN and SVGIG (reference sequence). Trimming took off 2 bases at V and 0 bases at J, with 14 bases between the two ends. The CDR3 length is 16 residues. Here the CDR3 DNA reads TGTGCCTGGAGTCCAATGACAGGCCATAGCAATCAGCCCCAGCATTTT. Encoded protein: CAWSPMTGHSNQPQHF.

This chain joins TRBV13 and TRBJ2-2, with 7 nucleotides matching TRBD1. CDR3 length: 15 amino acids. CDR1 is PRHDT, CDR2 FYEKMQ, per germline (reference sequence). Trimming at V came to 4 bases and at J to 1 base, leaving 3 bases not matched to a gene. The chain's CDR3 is CASSWTGRNTGELFF. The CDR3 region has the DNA TGTGCCAGCAGCTGGACAGGCCGGAACACCGGGGAGCTGTTTTTT.

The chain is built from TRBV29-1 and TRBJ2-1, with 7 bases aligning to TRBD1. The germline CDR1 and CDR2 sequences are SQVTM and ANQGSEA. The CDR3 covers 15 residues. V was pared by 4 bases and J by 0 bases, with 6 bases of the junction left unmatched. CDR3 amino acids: CSVVGRDSSYNEQFF. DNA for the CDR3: TGCAGCGTTGTTGGACGGGACAGCTCCTACAATGAGCAGTTCTTC.

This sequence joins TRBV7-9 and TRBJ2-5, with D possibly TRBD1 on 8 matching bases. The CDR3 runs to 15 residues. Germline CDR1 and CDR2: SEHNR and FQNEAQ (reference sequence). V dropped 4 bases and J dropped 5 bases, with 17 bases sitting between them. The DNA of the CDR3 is TGTGCCAGCAGCTCATTCGGACAGGGAGGGGAGACCCAGTACTTC. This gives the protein CASSSFGQGGETQYF.

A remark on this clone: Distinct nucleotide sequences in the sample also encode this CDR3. The DNA of the CDR3 is TGTGCCAGCAGGCTGCAGGGCCACGAGCAGTACTTC. It encodes CASRLQGHEQYF. The chain has TRBV27 and TRBJ2-7, with a possible D match to TRBD1 (5 bases). CDR3 length: 12 amino acids. From germline, CDR1 is MNHEY and CDR2 SMNVEV (reference sequence). Deletions cut 6 bases from V and 5 bases from J, with 11 bases between.

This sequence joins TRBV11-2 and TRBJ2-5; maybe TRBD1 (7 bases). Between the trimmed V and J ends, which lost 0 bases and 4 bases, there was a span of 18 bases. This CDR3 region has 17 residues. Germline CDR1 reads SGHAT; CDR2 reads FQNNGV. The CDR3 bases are TGTGCCAGCAGCTTAGATCGAAGGAGGGGGCTGGTAGAGACCCAGTACTTC. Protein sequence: CASSLDRRRGLVETQYF.

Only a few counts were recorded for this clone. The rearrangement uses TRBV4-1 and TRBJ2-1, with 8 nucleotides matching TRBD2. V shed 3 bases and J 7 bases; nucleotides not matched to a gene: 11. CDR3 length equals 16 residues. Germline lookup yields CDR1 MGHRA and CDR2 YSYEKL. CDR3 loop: CASSQRAGGPRNEQFF. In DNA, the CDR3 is TGCGCCAGCAGCCAGCGTGCGGGAGGCCCTCGGAATGAGCAGTTCTTC.

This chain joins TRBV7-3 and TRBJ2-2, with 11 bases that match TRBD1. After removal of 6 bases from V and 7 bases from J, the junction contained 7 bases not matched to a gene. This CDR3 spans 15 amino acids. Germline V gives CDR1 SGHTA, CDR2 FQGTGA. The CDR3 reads CASSRTGGAGGELFF. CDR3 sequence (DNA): TGTGCCAGCAGTCGGACAGGGGGCGCGGGCGGGGAGCTGTTTTTT.

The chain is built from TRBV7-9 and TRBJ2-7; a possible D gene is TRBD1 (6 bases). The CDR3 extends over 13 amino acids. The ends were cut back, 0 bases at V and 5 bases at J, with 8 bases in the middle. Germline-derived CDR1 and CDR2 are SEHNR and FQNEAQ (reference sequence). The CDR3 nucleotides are TGTGCCAGCAGCTTAGCGTCAGGGGACGAGCAGTACTTC. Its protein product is CASSLASGDEQYF. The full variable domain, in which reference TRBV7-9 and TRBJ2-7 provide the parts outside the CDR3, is DTGVSQNPRHKITKRGQNVTFRCDPISEHNRLYWYRQTLGQGPEFLTYFQNEAQLEKSRLLSDRFSAERPKGSFSTLEIQRTEQGDSAMYLCASSLASGDEQYFGPGTRLTVT.

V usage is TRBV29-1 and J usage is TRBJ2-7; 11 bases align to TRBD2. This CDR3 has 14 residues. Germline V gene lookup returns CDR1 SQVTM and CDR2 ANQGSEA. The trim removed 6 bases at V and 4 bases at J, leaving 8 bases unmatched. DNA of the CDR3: TGCAGCGTCGAGACTAGCGGGAAGGGGTACGAGCAGTACTTC. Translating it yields CSVETSGKGYEQYF.

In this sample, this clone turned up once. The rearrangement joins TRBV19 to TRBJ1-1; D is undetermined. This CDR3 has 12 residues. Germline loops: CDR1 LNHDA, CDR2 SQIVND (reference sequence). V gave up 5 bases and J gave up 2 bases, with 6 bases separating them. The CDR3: CASSAVNTEAFF. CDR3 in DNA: TGTGCCAGTAGTGCGGTCAACACTGAAGCTTTCTTT.

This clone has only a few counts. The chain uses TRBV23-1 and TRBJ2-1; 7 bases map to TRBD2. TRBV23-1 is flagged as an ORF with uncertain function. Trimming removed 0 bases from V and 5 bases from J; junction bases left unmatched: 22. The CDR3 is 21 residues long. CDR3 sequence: CASSQSSSGTPKPFGDNEQFF. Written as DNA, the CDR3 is TGCGCCAGCAGTCAATCGTCAAGCGGGACGCCGAAACCATTCGGGGACAATGAGCAGTTCTTC.

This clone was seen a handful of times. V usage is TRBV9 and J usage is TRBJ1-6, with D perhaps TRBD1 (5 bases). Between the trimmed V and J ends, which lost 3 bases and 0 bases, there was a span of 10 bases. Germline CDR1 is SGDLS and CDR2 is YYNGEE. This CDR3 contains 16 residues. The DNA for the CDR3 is TGTGCCAGCAGCGGAGGACAAAGCTCCTATAATTCACCCCTCCACTTT. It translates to CASSGGQSSYNSPLHF.

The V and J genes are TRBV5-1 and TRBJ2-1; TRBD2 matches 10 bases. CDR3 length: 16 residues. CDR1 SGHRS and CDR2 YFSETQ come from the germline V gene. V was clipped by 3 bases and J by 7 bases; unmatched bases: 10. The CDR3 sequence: CASSWRQREGGNEQFF. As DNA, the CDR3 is TGCGCCAGCAGCTGGCGTCAGCGGGAGGGGGGTAATGAGCAGTTCTTC.

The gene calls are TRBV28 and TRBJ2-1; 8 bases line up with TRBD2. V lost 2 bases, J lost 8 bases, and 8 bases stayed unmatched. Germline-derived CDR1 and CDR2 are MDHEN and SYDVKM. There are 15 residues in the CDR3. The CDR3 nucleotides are TGTGCCAGCAGTTTAGGGACTAGTGAGTTGGATGAGCAGTTCTTC. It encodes CASSLGTSELDEQFF. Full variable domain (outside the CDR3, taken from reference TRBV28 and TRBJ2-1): DVKVTQSSRYLVKRTGEKVFLECVQDMDHENMFWYRQDPGLGLRLIYFSYDVKMKEKGDIPEGYSVSREKKERFSLILESASTNQTSMYLCASSLGTSELDEQFFGPGTRLTVL.

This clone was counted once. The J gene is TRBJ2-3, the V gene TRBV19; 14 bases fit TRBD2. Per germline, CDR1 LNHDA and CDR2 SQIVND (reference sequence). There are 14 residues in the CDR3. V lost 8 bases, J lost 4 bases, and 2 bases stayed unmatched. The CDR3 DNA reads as TGTGCCAGTCAGGGACTAGCGGGAGCAGATACGCAGTATTTT. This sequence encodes CASQGLAGADTQYF.